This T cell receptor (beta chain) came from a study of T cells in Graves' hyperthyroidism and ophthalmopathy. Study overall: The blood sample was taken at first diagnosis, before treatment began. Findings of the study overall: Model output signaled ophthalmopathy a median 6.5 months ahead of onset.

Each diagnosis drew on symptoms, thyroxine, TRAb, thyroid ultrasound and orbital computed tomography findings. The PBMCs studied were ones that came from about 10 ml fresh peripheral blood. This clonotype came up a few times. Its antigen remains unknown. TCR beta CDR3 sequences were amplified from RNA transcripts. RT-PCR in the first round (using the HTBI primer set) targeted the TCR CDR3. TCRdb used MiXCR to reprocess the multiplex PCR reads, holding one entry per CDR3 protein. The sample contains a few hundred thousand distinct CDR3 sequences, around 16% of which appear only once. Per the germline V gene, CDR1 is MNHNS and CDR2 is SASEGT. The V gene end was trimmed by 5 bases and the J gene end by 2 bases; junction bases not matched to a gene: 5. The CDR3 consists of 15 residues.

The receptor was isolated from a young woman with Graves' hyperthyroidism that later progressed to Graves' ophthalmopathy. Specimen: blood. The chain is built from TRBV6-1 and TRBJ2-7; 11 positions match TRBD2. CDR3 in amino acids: CASSRGLAGTYEQYF. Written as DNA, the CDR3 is TGTGCCAGCAGTCGCGGACTAGCGGGTACCTACGAGCAGTACTTC.